One and the same sample provided the 27 T cell receptor beta chains below, sequenced in a study of T-cell reconstitution after alpha-beta-depleted transplantation in children. Unique molecular identifiers tagged the TCRbeta library. In TCRdb, the PCR reads were re-called with MiXCR into one record per CDR3 protein. The top ten hold about 5% of the sample, which has approximately 490,000 distinct CDR3 sequences, around an eighth seen once. The input for sequencing was PBMCs from the stem cell graft donor, taken from the stem cell graft. These receptors were obtained from a human donor who donated a stem cell graft to a child with combined immunodeficiency.

This clonotype came up many times. The chain employs TRBV6-2 or TRBV6-3 and TRBJ2-1; D not certain. The V gene's germline CDR1 is MNHEY and CDR2 SVGEGT. Between the trimmed V and J ends, which lost 0 bases and 4 bases, there was a span of 7 bases. The CDR3 loop spans 14 amino acids. CDR3 region: CASSYSEEYNEQFF. DNA for the CDR3: TGTGCCAGCAGTTACTCAGAAGAGTACAATGAGCAGTTCTTC.

This chain connects TRBV9 to TRBJ2-1, with 9 bases fitting TRBD2. Germline-derived CDR1 and CDR2 are SGDLS and YYNGEE. The CDR3 extends over 15 amino acids. V lost 3 bases, J lost 7 bases, and 8 bases stayed unmatched. The CDR3 DNA is TGTGCCAGCAGCGCTCCTAGCGGGACTTTTAATGAGCAGTTCTTC. It is translated as CASSAPSGTFNEQFF.

The chain recombines TRBV20-1 with TRBJ2-7; 9 nucleotides agree with TRBD1. Trimming cost V 8 bases and J 4 bases; bases outside gene matches: 24. Per the germline V gene, CDR1 is DFQATT and CDR2 is SNEGSKA (reference sequence). The CDR3 length is 18 residues. The chain's CDR3 is CSTIGRDRESPTGYEQYF. The CDR3, as DNA: TGCAGTACGATAGGCCGGGACAGGGAATCACCAACAGGATACGAGCAGTACTTC.

In this sample, this clonotype turned up a few times. The J gene is TRBJ1-5, the V gene TRBV12-3 or TRBV12-4; a weak D match, TRBD1 (5 bases). This CDR3 contains 19 residues. V lost 3 bases and J lost 7, with 28 bases in between. CDR3 sequence reads: CASSLYLRGGVISQQPQHF. The CDR3 DNA reads as TGTGCCAGCAGTTTGTATCTACGGGGGGGAGTTATCAGCCAACAGCCCCAGCATTTT.

This clonotype was seen many times. V usage is TRBV7-3 and J usage is TRBJ2-7, with 11 bases fitting TRBD1. Trimming removed 5 bases from V and 3 bases from J; junction bases left unmatched: 6. Germline CDR1 is SGHTA and CDR2 is FQGTGA. The CDR3 is 15 residues long. CDR3 amino acids: CASSHGQGAIYEQYF. For the CDR3, the DNA is TGTGCCAGCAGCCATGGACAGGGGGCGATCTACGAGCAGTACTTC. The variable domain in full, with the rest retrieved from reference TRBV7-3 and TRBJ2-7, is GAGVSQTPSNKVTEKGKYVELRCDPISGHTALYWYRQSLGQGPEFLIYFQGTGAADDSGLPNDRFFAVRPEGSVSTLKIQRTERGDSAVYLCASSHGQGAIYEQYFGPGTRLTVT.

The table lists this clonotype with a few counts. In nucleotides, the CDR3 is TGTGCCAGCTCACCGACCCCAGAGACCCAGTACTTC. Its protein product is CASSPTPETQYF. The chain combines TRBV18 with TRBJ2-5; D remains unclear. There are 12 residues in the CDR3. CDR1 and CDR2 from the germline V gene are KGHSH and LQKENI. V dropped 3 bases and J dropped 4 bases, with 6 bases sitting between them.

This clonotype was observed a handful of times. The rearrangement joins TRBV4-3 to TRBJ2-3; D possibly corresponds to TRBD2 (6 bases). V lost 0 bases and J lost 3, with 10 bases in between. This CDR3 is built from 15 residues. Germline loops: CDR1 LGHNA, CDR2 YSLEER. The CDR3 loop is CASSQESGLTDTQYF. CDR3 coding DNA: TGCGCCAGCAGCCAAGAAAGCGGGTTGACAGATACGCAGTATTTT.

This clonotype has a count of ten or more. This sequence joins TRBV5-1 and TRBJ2-3; TRBD1 might be the D (5 bases). Germline V lookup: CDR1 SGHRS, CDR2 YFSETQ. With 6 bases removed from V and 6 bases from J, the gap between germline ends came to 14 bases. The CDR3 loop spans 13 amino acids. The CDR3, as DNA: TGCGCCAGCATAGGCAGGGTATCCGATACGCAGTATTTT. It translates to CASIGRVSDTQYF.

This clonotype was observed once. V is TRBV27 and J is TRBJ1-5; TRBD1 aligns across 10 bases. Germline-derived CDR1 and CDR2 are MNHEY and SMNVEV (reference sequence). With V trimmed by 7 bases and J by 3 bases, 3 bases remained unmatched. CDR3 length: 14 residues. DNA of the CDR3: TGTGCCAGCACCGGGACAGGGGCCAATCAGCCCCAGCATTTT. Translating it yields CASTGTGANQPQHF.

This clonotype was seen only a few times. The CDR3 DNA is TGTGCCATCAGTGAGTCGGCAGGGATGCTGCGGGGGGCCAACGTCCTGACTTTC. Translation gives CAISESAGMLRGANVLTF. The V call is TRBV10-3, the J call TRBJ2-6, with a possible D match to TRBD1 (5 bases). The CDR3 is made up of 18 amino acids. The germline gives CDR1 ENHRY, CDR2 SYGVKD. Trimming shortened V by 0 bases and J by 4 bases, and 16 bases separated the two germline ends.

This clonotype was seen ten or more times. The V and J genes are TRBV20-1 and TRBJ2-1; 10 nucleotides align to TRBD2. V shed 2 bases and J 1 base; nucleotides not matched to a gene: 5. The germline V gene has CDR1 DFQATT and CDR2 SNEGSKA (reference sequence). This CDR3 is 16 amino acids long. DNA of the CDR3: TGCAGTGCTAGACAAAGCGGGAGGGAATCCTACAATGAGCAGTTCTTC. It translates to CSARQSGRESYNEQFF.

This clonotype was recorded a few times. The V call is TRBV7-8, the J call TRBJ2-7; the D gene is possibly TRBD1 (5 bases). The CDR3 runs 13 residues. V lost 4 bases to trimming and J lost 3 bases, with 10 bases between them. Germline CDR1 reads SGHVS; CDR2 reads FQNEAQ. The CDR3 region is CASSSQRGYEQYF. The CDR3 nucleotides are TGTGCCAGCAGCTCCCAAAGGGGCTACGAGCAGTACTTC.

This clonotype was picked up a small number of times. The V gene is TRBV7-2, the J gene TRBJ2-5; D gene uncertain. Germline V lookup: CDR1 SGHTA, CDR2 FQGNSA. This CDR3 contains 15 residues. The V and J ends lost 4 bases and 2 bases respectively, with 14 bases between them. Here the CDR3 reads CASSSRLQGQETQYF. DNA for the CDR3: TGTGCCAGCAGCTCCCGCCTACAAGGGCAAGAGACCCAGTACTTC. Full variable domain (remainder filled in from reference TRBV7-2 and TRBJ2-5): GAGVSQSPSNKVTEKGKDVELRCDPISGHTALYWYRQSLGQGLEFLIYFQGNSAPDKSGLPSDRFSAERTGGSVSTLTIQRTQQEDSAVYLCASSSRLQGQETQYFGPGTRLLVL.

The chain combines TRBV18 with TRBJ1-6; D gene unclear. This CDR3 contains 13 residues. The ends were cut back, 2 bases at V and 5 bases at J, with 4 bases in the middle. Germline CDR1 is KGHSH and CDR2 is LQKENI. CDR3 nucleotide sequence: TGTGCCAGCTCACCAAGTGATAATTCACCCCTCCACTTT. This encodes CASSPSDNSPLHF.

The gene calls are TRBV12-3 or TRBV12-4 and TRBJ2-1; 7 positions agree with TRBD2. V was clipped by 1 base and J by 4 bases; unmatched bases: 10. The CDR3 has 17 amino acids. CDR3 sequence: CASSLEVQRDEYNEQFF. CDR3 in DNA: TGTGCCAGCAGTTTAGAGGTTCAGCGGGACGAATACAATGAGCAGTTCTTC.

This clonotype was seen a few times. The chain has TRBV27 and TRBJ1-4; weak D call: TRBD1 (5 bases). Germline assignment: CDR1 MNHEY and CDR2 SMNVEV (reference sequence). V shed 2 bases and J shed 8 bases, with 12 bases lying between them. CDR3 length: 14 amino acids. CDR3 amino acids: CASSLKGRGEKLFF. CDR3 sequence (DNA): TGTGCCAGCAGTTTAAAGGGGAGAGGCGAAAAACTGTTTTTT.

In this sample, this clonotype turned up many times. J is TRBJ2-7 and V is TRBV5-1, with 7 bases that match TRBD1. Germline V gives CDR1 SGHRS, CDR2 YFSETQ. The CDR3 extends over 17 amino acids. V shed 4 bases, J shed 2 bases, and the junction held 15 bases outside the gene matches. The CDR3 coding sequence is TGCGCCAGCAGCCCTCCTCGGACAGGAAGGGGAACCTACGAGCAGTACTTC. Its translation: CASSPPRTGRGTYEQYF.

The rearrangement joins TRBV6-4 to TRBJ2-3; D is tentatively TRBD1 or TRBD2 (6 bases each). Germline loops: CDR1 MRHNA, CDR2 SNTAGT. This CDR3 comprises 15 residues. The V end lost 5 bases, the J end lost 0 bases, and 12 bases lay between the germline ends. The CDR3 DNA reads as TGTGCCAGCAGTTTTAGGGGGGAGAGCACAGATACGCAGTATTTT. Its protein product is CASSFRGESTDTQYF.

Only a few counts were recorded for this clonotype. The V gene is TRBV29-1, the J gene TRBJ2-1; 13 bases align to TRBD2. CDR3 length: 16 residues. V gave up 7 bases and J gave up 0 bases; unmatched junction bases: 6. Germline values: CDR1 SQVTM, CDR2 ANQGSEA. The CDR3 sequence is CSGGTSGASSYNEQFF. The DNA of the CDR3 is TGCAGCGGCGGGACTAGCGGGGCTAGCTCCTACAATGAGCAGTTCTTC.

V is TRBV6-1 and J is TRBJ2-1, with 10 bases aligning to TRBD1. CDR1 is MNHNS and CDR2 is SASEGT in the germline V gene. Unmatched junction bases numbered 6, after V lost 6 bases and J lost 4 bases. The CDR3 is 15 amino acids. The CDR3 region is CASRIGQGGYNEQFF. The CDR3 nucleotides are TGTGCCAGCAGAATCGGACAGGGGGGTTACAATGAGCAGTTCTTC.

The chain recombines TRBV6-1 with TRBJ2-4, with TRBD1 as a possible D gene (6 bases). Germline-derived CDR1 and CDR2 are MNHNS and SASEGT. V was cut by 7 bases and J by 9 bases, with 16 bases left in between. The CDR3 totals 13 residues. CDR3 nucleotides: TGTGCCAGCACCCCCACAGGGACCGGCATTCAGTACTTC. It specifies CASTPTGTGIQYF.

The chain uses TRBV4-1 and TRBJ2-1; TRBD2 matches at 13 bases. The CDR3 contains 16 residues. Trimming removed 0 bases from V and 9 bases from J; junction bases left unmatched: 5. Germline-derived CDR1 and CDR2 are MGHRA and YSYEKL. This CDR3 is CASSQELAGGVGEQFF. In DNA, the CDR3 is TGCGCCAGCAGCCAAGAACTAGCGGGGGGGGTAGGTGAGCAGTTCTTC.

There are a few counts of this clonotype. V usage is TRBV20-1 and J usage is TRBJ1-2; D gene unclear. Trimming removed 0 bases at V and 4 bases at J, with 12 bases between. Germline lookup yields CDR1 DFQATT and CDR2 SNEGSKA (reference sequence). This CDR3 comprises 14 residues. CDR3 in amino acids: CSARDHGVGYGYTF. The CDR3 coding sequence is TGCAGTGCTAGAGATCATGGGGTAGGCTATGGCTACACCTTC.

This clonotype was recorded many times. The chain is built from TRBV7-6 and TRBJ2-1, with D uncertain. The germline V gene has CDR1 SGHVS and CDR2 FNYEAQ. The CDR3 covers 15 residues. V dropped 0 bases and J dropped 2 bases, with 8 bases sitting between them. For the CDR3, the DNA is TGTGCCAGCAGCTTAGCAGGGTCCCCCTACAATGAGCAGTTCTTC. Residues: CASSLAGSPYNEQFF.

The chain is built from TRBV5-1 and TRBJ1-1, with TRBD1 identical over 7 bases. This CDR3 region has 17 residues. With 0 bases clipped from V and 4 bases from J, the junction kept 12 bases outside the gene matches. CDR1 and CDR2 (germline): SGHRS, YFSETQ. The CDR3 is CASSLAGEQGSSTEAFF. DNA of the CDR3: TGCGCCAGCAGCTTGGCCGGGGAACAGGGGAGTAGCACTGAAGCTTTCTTT. Full variable domain (missing parts from reference TRBV5-1 and TRBJ1-1): KAGVTQTPRYLIKTRGQQVTLSCSPISGHRSVSWYQQTPGQGLQFLFEYFSETQRNKGNFPGRFSGRQFSNSRSEMNVSTLELGDSALYLCASSLAGEQGSSTEAFFGQGTRLTVV.

CDR3 sequence reads: CATSGLPGRDLTGELFF. The CDR3 DNA is TGTGCCACCAGTGGGCTCCCAGGACGGGACCTCACCGGGGAGCTGTTTTTT. V gene TRBV24-1 combines with J gene TRBJ2-2, with D tentatively TRBD1 or TRBD2 (5 bases each). Between the trimmed V and J ends, which lost 5 bases and 4 bases, there was a span of 19 bases. This CDR3 comprises 17 residues. Germline lookup yields CDR1 KGHDR and CDR2 SFDVKD.

The table lists this clonotype with many counts. This chain joins TRBV7-2 and TRBJ2-7; possibly TRBD1 for D (6 bases). Germline CDR1 reads SGHTA; CDR2 reads FQGNSA. This CDR3 region has 15 residues. Trimming shortened V by 0 bases and J by 3 bases, and 12 bases separated the two germline ends. The CDR3: CASSLAQGLIYEQYF. The DNA of the CDR3 is TGTGCCAGCAGCTTAGCACAGGGTTTGATCTACGAGCAGTACTTC. Using reference TRBV7-2 and TRBJ2-7 for the parts outside the CDR3, the full variable domain is GAGVSQSPSNKVTEKGKDVELRCDPISGHTALYWYRQSLGQGLEFLIYFQGNSAPDKSGLPSDRFSAERTGGSVSTLTIQRTQQEDSAVYLCASSLAQGLIYEQYFGPGTRLTVT.